This TCR beta chain stems from a study of T-cell reconstitution after alpha-beta-depleted transplantation in children. Ten or more counts support this clonotype. Unique molecular identifiers were incorporated during preparation of the TCRbeta library. Using its own MiXCR run on the PCR reads, TCRdb lists one record per CDR3 protein. The sample yields approximately 590,000 distinct CDR3 sequences, 10% to 13% seen once. The TCR comes from a human donor who donated a stem cell graft to a child with acute myeloid leukemia. The sample here was PBMCs from the stem cell graft donor, taken from the stem cell graft.

The CDR3 protein is CASTLWDEQFF. DNA of the CDR3: TGTGCCAGCACCCTCTGGGATGAGCAGTTCTTC. The rearrangement links TRBV12-3 or TRBV12-4 to TRBJ2-1; D remains unclear. V lost 7 bases to trimming and J lost 8 bases, with 9 bases between them. The CDR3 contains 11 residues.